A single sample gave rise to the 15 T cell receptor beta chains below, sequenced in a study of cytomegalovirus exposure and HLA in healthy donors. PCR amplification relied on 60 Vbeta primers (plus 13 Jbeta primers). Profiled with immunoSEQ multiplex PCR; TCRdb holds only in-frame clones, not every one. The sample contains around 150,000 clones, about 64% of which appear only once. The sample was PBMCs. All receptors derive from a middle-aged woman in good health and CMV-seronegative.

This clone has more than one count but fewer than ten. V gene TRBV4-3 combines with J gene TRBJ1-3, with a weak D call TRBD1 (6 bases). Germline lookup yields CDR1 LGHNA and CDR2 YSLEER. The length of the CDR3 is 15 residues. Trimming removed 1 base from V and 5 bases from J, with 12 bases in between. CDR3 amino acids: CASSQASGGRNTIYF. CDR3 DNA: TGCGCCAGCAGCCAAGCCTCGGGGGGCAGAAACACCATATATTTT.

V gene TRBV5-4 combines with J gene TRBJ2-3, with D possibly TRBD1 on 5 matching bases. Germline V CDR1 and CDR2: SGHNT, YYREEE (reference sequence). The CDR3 totals 19 residues. Trimming removed 0 bases at V and 1 base at J, with 21 bases between. DNA for the CDR3: TGTGCCAGCAGCTTGGGGCAGGGTTCCGGGTCCGTGGGCACAGATACGCAGTATTTT. It yields the protein CASSLGQGSGSVGTDTQYF. The variable domain in full, completed from reference TRBV5-4 and TRBJ2-3, reads ETGVTQSPTHLIKTRGQQVTLRCSSQSGHNTVSWYQQALGQGPQFIFQYYREEENGRGNFPPRFSGLQFPNYSSELNVNALELDDSALYLCASSLGQGSGSVGTDTQYFGPGTRLTVL.

V usage is TRBV15 and J usage is TRBJ1-1; D gene ambiguous. Trimming shortened V by 0 bases and J by 7 bases, and 3 bases separated the two germline ends. Germline CDR1 and CDR2: LNHNV and YYDKDF (reference sequence). The CDR3 runs to 11 residues. The CDR3: CATSRDGEAFF. CDR3 nucleotide sequence: TGTGCCACCAGCAGAGACGGTGAAGCTTTCTTT.

Note on this clone: Germline is not matched at one junction end, which may reflect a read error. The rearrangement uses TRBV6-1 and TRBJ2-5; D might be TRBD1 (6 bases). Germline values: CDR1 MNHNS, CDR2 SASEGT. This CDR3 has 16 amino acids. The CDR3 DNA reads as TGTGCCAACAGTGAATTAAAACAGGGTGTCCGAGAGACCCAGTACTTC. Encoded protein: CANSELKQGVRETQYF.

V and J are TRBV15 and TRBJ2-5; D call uncertain. The V end was cut by 0 bases, the J end by 5 bases, with 7 bases between. CDR1 is LNHNV, CDR2 YYDKDF, per germline (reference sequence). The CDR3 length is 13 residues. The CDR3 here is CATSRDLTETQYF. The DNA of the CDR3 is TGTGCCACCAGCAGAGATCTAACGGAGACCCAGTACTTC.

This clone was seen more than once but under ten times. The chain couples TRBV2 to TRBJ1-2; D is uncertain. In germline, CDR1 is SNHLY, CDR2 FYNNEI. The germline V and J ends were trimmed by 6 bases and 6 bases, with 23 bases remaining between them. There are 16 residues in the CDR3. For the CDR3, the DNA is TGTGCCAGCAGCCTGGCGGGAGACTCCGGACGTGATGGCTACACCTTC. Protein sequence: CASSLAGDSGRDGYTF.

The gene calls are TRBV6-6 and TRBJ2-2, with TRBD1 identical over 7 bases. In germline, CDR1 is MNHNY, CDR2 SVGAGI (reference sequence). Losses at the gene ends were 5 bases for V and 5 bases for J; bases not matched to a gene: 8. The CDR3 is 15 residues long. In DNA, the CDR3 is TGTGCCAGCAGTACAGGGACAGATAGGACCGGGGAGCTGTTTTTT. Amino acids: CASSTGTDRTGELFF.

J is TRBJ2-1 and V is TRBV19; D gene uncertain. Per the germline V gene, CDR1 is LNHDA and CDR2 is SQIVND (reference sequence). V was pared by 4 bases and J by 10 bases, with 11 bases between. The CDR3 is made up of 12 amino acids. CDR3 DNA sequence: TGTGCCAGTAGTAAGCTTGTCGGGGAGCAGTTCTTC. Amino acids: CASSKLVGEQFF.

The chain has TRBV28 and TRBJ2-5; 7 bases line up with TRBD1. This CDR3 comprises 14 residues. The ends lost 9 bases at V and 7 bases at J; junction bases unmatched: 14. Germline loops: CDR1 MDHEN, CDR2 SYDVKM. The CDR3 bases are TGTGCCAGTGAACCGTTCACAGGGGACCGGACCCAGTACTTC. Its protein product is CASEPFTGDRTQYF.

This chain connects TRBV6-1 to TRBJ2-7; weak D call: TRBD1 (6 bases). Germline CDR1 MNHNS, CDR2 SASEGT. V lost 4 bases, J lost 1 base, and 14 bases lay in between. The CDR3 extends over 15 amino acids. CDR3 amino acids: CASSGQQGASYEQYF. The CDR3 nucleotides are TGTGCCAGCAGTGGGCAACAGGGCGCTTCCTACGAGCAGTACTTC.

The chain couples TRBV7-3 to TRBJ2-1, with TRBD1 matching over 8 bases. V gave up 6 bases and J gave up 10 bases; unmatched junction bases: 11. Germline CDR1 reads SGHTA; CDR2 reads FQGTGA. This CDR3 has 14 amino acids. CDR3 nucleotide sequence: TGTGCCAGCAGAATATGGCAGGGGGCAGAAGAGCAGTTCTTC. It translates to CASRIWQGAEEQFF. Variable domain in full (rest from reference TRBV7-3 and TRBJ2-1): GAGVSQTPSNKVTEKGKYVELRCDPISGHTALYWYRQSLGQGPEFLIYFQGTGAADDSGLPNDRFFAVRPEGSVSTLKIQRTERGDSAVYLCASRIWQGAEEQFFGPGTRLTVL.

The chain is built from TRBV6-1 and TRBJ2-6, with a weak D call TRBD1 (5 bases). The CDR3 has 15 residues. Germline V gives CDR1 MNHNS, CDR2 SASEGT. The germline V and J ends were trimmed by 6 bases and 0 bases, with 9 bases remaining between them. In nucleotides, the CDR3 is TGTGCCAGCAGCAGGACACCCTCTGGGGCCAACGTCCTGACTTTC. Residues: CASSRTPSGANVLTF.

This chain uses TRBV15 with TRBJ2-5, with TRBD2 identical over 8 bases. The CDR3 contains 16 residues. J lost 2 bases, V lost 4 bases, and 9 bases had no gene match. Germline CDR1 reads LNHNV; CDR2 reads YYDKDF (reference sequence). The CDR3 sequence is CATSIPGGDGQETQYF. The CDR3 DNA is TGTGCCACCAGCATCCCGGGAGGGGATGGACAAGAGACCCAGTACTTC. Together with reference TRBV15 and TRBJ2-5, the CDR3 gives the full variable domain: DAMVIQNPRYQVTQFGKPVTLSCSQTLNHNVMYWYQQKSSQAPKLLFHYYDKDFNNEADTPDNFQSRRPNTSFCFLDIRSPGLGDTAMYLCATSIPGGDGQETQYFGPGTRLLVL.

The chain joins TRBV7-2 to TRBJ2-5; D is perhaps TRBD1 (6 bases). The CDR3 length is 13 residues. Germline CDR1 and CDR2: SGHTA and FQGNSA. The V end lost 6 bases, the J end lost 4 bases, and 12 bases lay between the germline ends. CDR3 loop: CASSFTGRETQYF. Here the CDR3 DNA reads TGTGCCAGCAGTTTTACAGGGCGAGAGACCCAGTACTTC.

The sample holds a few counts of this clone. V and J are TRBV5-4 and TRBJ2-1; D call uncertain. Germline V gives CDR1 SGHNT, CDR2 YYREEE (reference sequence). The germline V and J ends were trimmed by 0 bases and 2 bases, with 12 bases remaining between them. The CDR3 length is 16 residues. CDR3 nucleotide sequence: TGTGCCAGCAGCTTGGGCGGCTTAGGTGCCTACAATGAGCAGTTCTTC. Translated: CASSLGGLGAYNEQFF.